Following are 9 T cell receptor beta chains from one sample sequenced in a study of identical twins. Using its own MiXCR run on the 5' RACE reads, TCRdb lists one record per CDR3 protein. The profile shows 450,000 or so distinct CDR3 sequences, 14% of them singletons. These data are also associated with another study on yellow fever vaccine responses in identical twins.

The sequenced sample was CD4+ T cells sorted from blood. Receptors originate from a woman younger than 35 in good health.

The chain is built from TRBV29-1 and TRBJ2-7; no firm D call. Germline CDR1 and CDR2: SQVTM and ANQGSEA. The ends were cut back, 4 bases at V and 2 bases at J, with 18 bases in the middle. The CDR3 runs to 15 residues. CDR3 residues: CSVGVRVSITYEQYF. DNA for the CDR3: TGCAGCGTTGGTGTCAGAGTTTCGATTACCTACGAGCAGTACTTC.

As DNA, the CDR3 is TGTGCCAGCAGCTCTCTTCGGGACAGGGCAGAGACCCAGTACTTC. Translation gives CASSSLRDRAETQYF. This rearrangement joins TRBV5-5 to TRBJ2-5, with 9 bases aligning to TRBD1. Trimming at V came to 3 bases and at J to 4 bases, leaving 7 bases not matched to a gene. The CDR3 sequence is 15 residues long. CDR1 SGHKS and CDR2 YYEKEE come from the germline V gene (reference sequence).

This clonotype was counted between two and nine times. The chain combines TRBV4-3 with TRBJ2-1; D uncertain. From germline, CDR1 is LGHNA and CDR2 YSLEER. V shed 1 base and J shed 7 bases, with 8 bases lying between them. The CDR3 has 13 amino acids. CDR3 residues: CASSQVEWNEQFF. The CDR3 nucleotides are TGCGCCAGCAGCCAAGTCGAGTGGAATGAGCAGTTCTTC.

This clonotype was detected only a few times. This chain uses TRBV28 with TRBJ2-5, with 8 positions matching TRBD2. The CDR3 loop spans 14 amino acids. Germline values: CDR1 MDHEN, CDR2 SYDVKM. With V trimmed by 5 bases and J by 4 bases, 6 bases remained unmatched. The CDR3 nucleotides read TGTGCCAGCAGTCTCCGCCTAGCGGGAGAGACCCAGTACTTC. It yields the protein CASSLRLAGETQYF. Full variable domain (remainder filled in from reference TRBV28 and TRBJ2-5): DVKVTQSSRYLVKRTGEKVFLECVQDMDHENMFWYRQDPGLGLRLIYFSYDVKMKEKGDIPEGYSVSREKKERFSLILESASTNQTSMYLCASSLRLAGETQYFGPGTRLLVL.

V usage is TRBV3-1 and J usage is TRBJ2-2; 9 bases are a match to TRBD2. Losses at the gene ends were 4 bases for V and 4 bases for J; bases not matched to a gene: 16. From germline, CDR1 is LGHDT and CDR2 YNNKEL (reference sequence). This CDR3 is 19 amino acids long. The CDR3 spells CASSLQLAGPRGITGELFF. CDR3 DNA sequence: TGTGCCAGCAGCCTACAACTAGCGGGCCCGCGAGGGATCACCGGGGAGCTGTTTTTT.

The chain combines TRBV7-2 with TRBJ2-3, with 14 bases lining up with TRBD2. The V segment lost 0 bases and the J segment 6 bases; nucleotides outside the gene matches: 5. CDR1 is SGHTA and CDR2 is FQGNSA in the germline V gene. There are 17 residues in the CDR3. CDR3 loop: CASSLAGLAGGGDTQYF. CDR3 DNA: TGTGCCAGCAGCTTAGCAGGACTAGCGGGGGGCGGGGATACGCAGTATTTT.

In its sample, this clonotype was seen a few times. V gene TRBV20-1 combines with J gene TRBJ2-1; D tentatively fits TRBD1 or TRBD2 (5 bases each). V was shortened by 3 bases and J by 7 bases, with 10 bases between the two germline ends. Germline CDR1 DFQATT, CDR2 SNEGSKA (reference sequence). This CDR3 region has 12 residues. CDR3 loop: CSASNRRNEQFF. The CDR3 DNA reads TGCAGTGCTAGCAACAGGAGGAATGAGCAGTTCTTC.

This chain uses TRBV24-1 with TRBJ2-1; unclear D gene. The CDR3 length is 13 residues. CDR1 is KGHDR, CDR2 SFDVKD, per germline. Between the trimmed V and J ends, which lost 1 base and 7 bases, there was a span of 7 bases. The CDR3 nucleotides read TGTGCCACCAGTGATTTTTACAAGAATGAGCAGTTCTTC. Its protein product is CATSDFYKNEQFF.

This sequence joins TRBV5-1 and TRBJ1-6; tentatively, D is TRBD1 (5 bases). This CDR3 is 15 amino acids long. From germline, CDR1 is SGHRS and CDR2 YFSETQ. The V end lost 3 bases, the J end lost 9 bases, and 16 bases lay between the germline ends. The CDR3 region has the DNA TGCGCCAGCAGCTACGACAGTCCGGCCGGTTCACCCCTCCACTTT. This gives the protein CASSYDSPAGSPLHF.